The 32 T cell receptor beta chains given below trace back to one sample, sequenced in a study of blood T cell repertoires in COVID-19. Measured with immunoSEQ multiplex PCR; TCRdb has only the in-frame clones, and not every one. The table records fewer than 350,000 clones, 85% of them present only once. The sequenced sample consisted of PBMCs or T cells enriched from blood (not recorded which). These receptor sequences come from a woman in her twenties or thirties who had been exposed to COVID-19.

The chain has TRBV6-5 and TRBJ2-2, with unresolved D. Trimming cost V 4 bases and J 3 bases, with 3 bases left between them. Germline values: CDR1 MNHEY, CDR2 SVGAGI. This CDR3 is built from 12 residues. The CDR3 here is CASSSYTGELFF. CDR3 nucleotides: TGTGCCAGCAGTTCTTACACCGGGGAGCTGTTTTTT.

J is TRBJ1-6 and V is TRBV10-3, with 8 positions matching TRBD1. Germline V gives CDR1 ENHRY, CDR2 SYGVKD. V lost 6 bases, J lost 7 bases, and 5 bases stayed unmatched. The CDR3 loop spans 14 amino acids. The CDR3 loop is CAIRLGQGNSPLHF. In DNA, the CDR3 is TGTGCCATCAGGCTTGGACAGGGAAATTCACCCCTCCACTTT.

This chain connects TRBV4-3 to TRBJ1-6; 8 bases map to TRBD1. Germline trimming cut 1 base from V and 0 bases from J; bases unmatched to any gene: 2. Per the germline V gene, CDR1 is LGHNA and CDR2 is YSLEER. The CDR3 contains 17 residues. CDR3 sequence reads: CASSQGTGSSYNSPLHF. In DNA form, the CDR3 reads TGCGCCAGCAGCCAAGGGACAGGGAGCTCCTATAATTCACCCCTCCACTTT.

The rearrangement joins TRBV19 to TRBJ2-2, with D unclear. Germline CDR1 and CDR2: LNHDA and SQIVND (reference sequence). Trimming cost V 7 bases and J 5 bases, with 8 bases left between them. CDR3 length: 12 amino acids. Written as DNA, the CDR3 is TGTGCCAGTAACCCCCGGACCGGGGAGCTGTTTTTT. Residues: CASNPRTGELFF. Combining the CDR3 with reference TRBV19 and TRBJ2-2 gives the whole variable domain DGGITQSPKYLFRKEGQNVTLSCEQNLNHDAMYWYRQDPGQGLRLIYYSQIVNDFQKGDIAEGYSVSREKKESFPLTVTSAQKNPTAFYLCASNPRTGELFFGEGSRLTVL.

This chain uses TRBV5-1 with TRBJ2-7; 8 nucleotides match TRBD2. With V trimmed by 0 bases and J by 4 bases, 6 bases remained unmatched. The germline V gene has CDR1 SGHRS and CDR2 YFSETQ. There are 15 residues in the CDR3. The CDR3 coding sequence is TGCGCCAGCAGCTTGGTCGCGGGGGGAGGTTACGAGCAGTACTTC. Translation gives CASSLVAGGGYEQYF.

CDR3 nucleotides: TGTGCCAGCAGCTTACAGGACGTTTTAGTTTCACCCCTCCACTTT. Its protein product is CASSLQDVLVSPLHF. V is TRBV5-6 and J is TRBJ1-6, with D maybe TRBD1 (5 bases). In germline, CDR1 is SGHDT, CDR2 YYEEEE. The CDR3 loop spans 15 amino acids. Trimming took 2 bases from V and 9 from J, leaving 15 bases between them.

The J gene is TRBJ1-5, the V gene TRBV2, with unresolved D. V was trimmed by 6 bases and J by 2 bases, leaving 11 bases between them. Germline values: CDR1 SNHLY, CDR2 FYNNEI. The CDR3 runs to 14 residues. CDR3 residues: CASSSSRGNQPQHF. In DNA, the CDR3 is TGTGCCAGCAGCAGCAGTCGGGGCAATCAGCCCCAGCATTTT.

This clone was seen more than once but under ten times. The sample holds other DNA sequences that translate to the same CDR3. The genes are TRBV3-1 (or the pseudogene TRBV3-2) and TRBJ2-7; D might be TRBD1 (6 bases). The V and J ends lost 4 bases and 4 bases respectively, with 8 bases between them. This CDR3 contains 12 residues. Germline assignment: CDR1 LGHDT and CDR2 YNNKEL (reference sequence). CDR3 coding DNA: TGTGCCAGCAGCCCTCAGGGGTACGAGCAGTACTTC. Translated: CASSPQGYEQYF.

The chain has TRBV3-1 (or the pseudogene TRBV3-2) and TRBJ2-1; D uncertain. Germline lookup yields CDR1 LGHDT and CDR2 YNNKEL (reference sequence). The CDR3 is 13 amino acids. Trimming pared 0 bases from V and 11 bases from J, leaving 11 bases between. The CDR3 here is CASSQDSTPQQFF. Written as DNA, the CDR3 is TGTGCCAGCAGCCAAGATTCTACCCCCCAGCAGTTCTTC.

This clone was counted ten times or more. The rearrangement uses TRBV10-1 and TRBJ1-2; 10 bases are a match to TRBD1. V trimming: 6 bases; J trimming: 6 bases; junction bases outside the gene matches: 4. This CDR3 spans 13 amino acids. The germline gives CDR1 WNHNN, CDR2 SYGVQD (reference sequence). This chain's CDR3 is CASSLTGGHGYTF. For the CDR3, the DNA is TGCGCCAGCAGCCTGACAGGGGGCCATGGCTACACCTTC.

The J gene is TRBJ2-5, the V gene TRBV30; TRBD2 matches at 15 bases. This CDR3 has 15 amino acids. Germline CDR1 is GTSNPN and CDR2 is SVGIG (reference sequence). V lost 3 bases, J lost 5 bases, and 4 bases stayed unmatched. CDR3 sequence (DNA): TGTGCCTGGAGAATCGGACTAGCGGGAGGGGAGACCCAGTACTTC. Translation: CAWRIGLAGGETQYF.

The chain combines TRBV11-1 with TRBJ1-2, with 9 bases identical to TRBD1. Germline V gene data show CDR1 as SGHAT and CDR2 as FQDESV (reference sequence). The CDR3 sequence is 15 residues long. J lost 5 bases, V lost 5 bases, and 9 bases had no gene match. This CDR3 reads CASSPGVTGGYGYTF. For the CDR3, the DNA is TGTGCCAGCAGCCCAGGCGTGACAGGGGGATATGGCTACACCTTC.

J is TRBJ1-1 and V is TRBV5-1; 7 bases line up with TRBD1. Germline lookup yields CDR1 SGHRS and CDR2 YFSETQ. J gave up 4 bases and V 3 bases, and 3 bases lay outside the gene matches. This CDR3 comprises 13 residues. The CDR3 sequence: CASSSGGGTEAFF. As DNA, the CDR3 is TGCGCCAGCAGCTCAGGGGGAGGCACTGAAGCTTTCTTT.

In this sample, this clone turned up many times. CDR3 nucleotide sequence: TGCGCCAGCAGCCCACAGGGTCCTGGGGTCACCGGGGAGCTGTTTTTT. Protein product: CASSPQGPGVTGELFF. The genes are TRBV5-1 and TRBJ2-2, with D possibly being TRBD1 (6 bases). Trimming shortened V by 4 bases and J by 4 bases, and 17 bases separated the two germline ends. The CDR3 is 16 residues long. The germline CDR1 and CDR2 sequences are SGHRS and YFSETQ.

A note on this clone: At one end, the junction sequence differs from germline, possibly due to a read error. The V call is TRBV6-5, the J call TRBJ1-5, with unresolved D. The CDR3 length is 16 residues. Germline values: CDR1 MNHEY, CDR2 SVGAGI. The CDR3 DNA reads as TGTGCCAGCAGTTACTCGAGACCGTATAGCGATCAGCCCCAGCATTTT. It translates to CASSYSRPYSDQPQHF.

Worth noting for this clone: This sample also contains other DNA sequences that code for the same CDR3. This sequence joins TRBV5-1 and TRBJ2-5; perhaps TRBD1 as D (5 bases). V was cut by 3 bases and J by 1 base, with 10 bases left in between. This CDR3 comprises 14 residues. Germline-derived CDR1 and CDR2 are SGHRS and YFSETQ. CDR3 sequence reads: CASSSGQGQETQYF. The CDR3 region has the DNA TGCGCCAGCAGCTCCGGACAAGGCCAAGAGACCCAGTACTTC.

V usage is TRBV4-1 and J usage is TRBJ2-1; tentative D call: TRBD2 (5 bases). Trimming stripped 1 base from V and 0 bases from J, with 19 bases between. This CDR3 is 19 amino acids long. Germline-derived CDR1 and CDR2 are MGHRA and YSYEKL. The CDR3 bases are TGCGCCAGCAGCCAAGCGATCTTAGGAGTCAGCGGCTCCTACAATGAGCAGTTCTTC. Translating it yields CASSQAILGVSGSYNEQFF.

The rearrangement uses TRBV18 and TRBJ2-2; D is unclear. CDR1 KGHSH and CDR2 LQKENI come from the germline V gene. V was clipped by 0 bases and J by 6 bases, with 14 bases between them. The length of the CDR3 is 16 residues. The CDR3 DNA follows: TGTGCCAGCTCACCACCAGGCTTATACCAGGCCGGGGAGCTGTTTTTT. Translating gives CASSPPGLYQAGELFF. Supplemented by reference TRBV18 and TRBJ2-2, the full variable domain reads NAGVMQNPRHLVRRRGQEARLRCSPMKGHSHVYWYRQLPEEGLKFMVYLQKENIIDESGMPKERFSAEFPKEGPSILRIQQVVRGDSAAYFCASSPPGLYQAGELFFGEGSRLTVL.

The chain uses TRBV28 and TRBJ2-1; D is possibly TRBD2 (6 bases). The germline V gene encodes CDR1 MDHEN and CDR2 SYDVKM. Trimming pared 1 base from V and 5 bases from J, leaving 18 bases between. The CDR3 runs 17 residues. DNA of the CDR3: TGTGCCAGCAGTTTATTGACCGGGACTCCGCTAAACAATGAGCAGTTCTTC. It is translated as CASSLLTGTPLNNEQFF.

DNA of the CDR3: TGTGCCAGTAGTATAGATGGGAGTTCTGGGGCCAACGTCCTGACTTTC. It is translated as CASSIDGSSGANVLTF. V usage is TRBV19 and J usage is TRBJ2-6; tentatively, D is TRBD2 (5 bases). The germline V and J ends were trimmed by 0 bases and 1 base, with 7 bases remaining between them. The CDR3 runs 16 residues. The germline CDR1 and CDR2 sequences are LNHDA and SQIVND (reference sequence).

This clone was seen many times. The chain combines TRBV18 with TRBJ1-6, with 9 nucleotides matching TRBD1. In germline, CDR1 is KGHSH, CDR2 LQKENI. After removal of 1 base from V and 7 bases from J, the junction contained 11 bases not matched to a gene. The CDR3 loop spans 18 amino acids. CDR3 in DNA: TGTGCCAGCTCACCACGTCCCGGGACAGGGAGCTCGAATTCACCCCTCCACTTT. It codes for CASSPRPGTGSSNSPLHF.

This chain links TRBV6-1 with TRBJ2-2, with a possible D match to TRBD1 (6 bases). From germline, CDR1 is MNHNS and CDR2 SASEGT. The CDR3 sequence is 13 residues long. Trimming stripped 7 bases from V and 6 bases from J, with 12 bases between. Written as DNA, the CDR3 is TGTGCCAGCACCCAAGAGGGGGCCGGGGAGCTGTTTTTT. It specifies CASTQEGAGELFF.

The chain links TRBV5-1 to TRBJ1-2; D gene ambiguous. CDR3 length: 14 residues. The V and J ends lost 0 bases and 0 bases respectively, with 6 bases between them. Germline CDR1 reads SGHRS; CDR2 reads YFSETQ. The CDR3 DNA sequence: TGCGCCAGCAGCTTGGACAAAGCTAACTATGGCTACACCTTC. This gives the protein CASSLDKANYGYTF.

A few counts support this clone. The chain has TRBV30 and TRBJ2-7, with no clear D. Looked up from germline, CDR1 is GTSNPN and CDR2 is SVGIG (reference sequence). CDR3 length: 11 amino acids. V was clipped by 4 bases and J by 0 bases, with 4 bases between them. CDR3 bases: TGTGCCTGGACTCGCTCCTACGAGCAGTACTTC. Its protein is CAWTRSYEQYF. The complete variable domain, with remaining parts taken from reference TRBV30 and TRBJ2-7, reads SQTIHQWPATLVQPVGSPLSLECTVEGTSNPNLYWYRQAAGRGLQLLFYSVGIGQISSEVPQNLSASRPQDRQFILSSKKLLLSDSGFYLCAWTRSYEQYFGPGTRLTVT.

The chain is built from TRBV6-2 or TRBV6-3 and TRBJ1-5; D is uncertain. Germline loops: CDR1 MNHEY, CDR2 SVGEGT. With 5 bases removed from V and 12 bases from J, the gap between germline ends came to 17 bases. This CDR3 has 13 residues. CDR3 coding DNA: TGTGCCAGCAGTGCGGCGGTCGTAGTGGTCCAGCATTTT. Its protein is CASSAAVVVVQHF.

The chain's CDR3 is CASSSYLLKGNEQFF. In nucleotides, the CDR3 is TGTGCCAGCAGCTCCTACCTATTAAAGGGGAATGAGCAGTTCTTC. The V gene is TRBV7-2, the J gene TRBJ2-1; possibly TRBD1 for D (5 bases). The CDR3 has 15 residues. V was pared by 4 bases and J by 7 bases, with 17 bases between. CDR1 and CDR2 from the germline V gene are SGHTA and FQGNSA.

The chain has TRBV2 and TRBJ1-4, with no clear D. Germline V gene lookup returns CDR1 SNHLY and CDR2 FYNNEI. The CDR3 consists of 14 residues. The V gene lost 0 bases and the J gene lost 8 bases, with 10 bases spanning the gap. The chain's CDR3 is CASSEALHGEKLFF. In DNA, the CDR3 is TGTGCCAGCAGTGAAGCGCTTCACGGGGAAAAACTGTTTTTT.

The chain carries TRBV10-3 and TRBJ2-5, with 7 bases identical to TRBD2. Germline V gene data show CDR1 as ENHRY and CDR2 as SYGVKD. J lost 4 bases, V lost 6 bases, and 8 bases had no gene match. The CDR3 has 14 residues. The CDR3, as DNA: TGTGCCATCAGCCGGGCGGTAGCGGGAGAGACCCAGTACTTC. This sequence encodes CAISRAVAGETQYF.

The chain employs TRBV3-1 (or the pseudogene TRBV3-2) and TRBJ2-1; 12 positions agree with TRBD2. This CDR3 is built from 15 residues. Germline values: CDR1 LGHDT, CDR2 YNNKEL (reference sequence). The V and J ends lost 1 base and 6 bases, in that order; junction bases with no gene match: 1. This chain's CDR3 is CASSQGLAGANEQFF. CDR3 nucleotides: TGTGCCAGCAGCCAAGGACTAGCGGGAGCCAATGAGCAGTTCTTC.

DNA of the CDR3: TGTGCCTGGACCACTGGACAATCTTGGCATTCACCCCTCCACTTT. Translation gives CAWTTGQSWHSPLHF. The chain has TRBV30 and TRBJ1-6; possible D gene TRBD1, 5 bases. Between the trimmed V and J ends, which lost 4 bases and 8 bases, there was a span of 18 bases. Germline loops: CDR1 GTSNPN, CDR2 SVGIG (reference sequence). The CDR3 extends over 15 amino acids.

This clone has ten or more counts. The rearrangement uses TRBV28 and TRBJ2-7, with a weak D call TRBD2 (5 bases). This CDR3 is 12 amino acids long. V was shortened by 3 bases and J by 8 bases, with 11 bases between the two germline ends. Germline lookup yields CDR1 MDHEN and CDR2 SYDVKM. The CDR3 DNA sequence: TGTGCCAGCAGTTTTCAGAGGGTGAAGCAGTACTTC. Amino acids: CASSFQRVKQYF.

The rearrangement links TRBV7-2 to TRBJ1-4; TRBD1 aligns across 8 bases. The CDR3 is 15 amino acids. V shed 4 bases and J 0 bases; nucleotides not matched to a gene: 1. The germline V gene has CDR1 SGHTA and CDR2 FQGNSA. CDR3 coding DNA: TGTGCCAGCAGCTCGGGACAGGCAACTAATGAAAAACTGTTTTTT. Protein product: CASSSGQATNEKLFF.